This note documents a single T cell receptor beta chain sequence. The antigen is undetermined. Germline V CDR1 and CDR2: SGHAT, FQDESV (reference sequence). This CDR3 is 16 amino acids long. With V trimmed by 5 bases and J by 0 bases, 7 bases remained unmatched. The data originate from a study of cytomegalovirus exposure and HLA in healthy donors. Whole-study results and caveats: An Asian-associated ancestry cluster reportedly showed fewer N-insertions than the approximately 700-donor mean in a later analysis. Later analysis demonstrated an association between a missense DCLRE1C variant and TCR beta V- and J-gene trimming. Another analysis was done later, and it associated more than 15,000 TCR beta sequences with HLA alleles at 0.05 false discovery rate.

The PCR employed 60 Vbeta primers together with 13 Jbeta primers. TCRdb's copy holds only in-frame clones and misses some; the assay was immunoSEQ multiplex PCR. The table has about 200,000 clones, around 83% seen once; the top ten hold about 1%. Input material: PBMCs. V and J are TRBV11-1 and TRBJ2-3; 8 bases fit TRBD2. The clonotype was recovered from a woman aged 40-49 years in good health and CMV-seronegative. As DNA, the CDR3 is TGTGCCAGCAGCCCCCGACTAGCGTCTAGCACAGATACGCAGTATTTT. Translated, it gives CASSPRLASSTDTQYF.